This T cell receptor (beta chain) was recorded in a study of cytomegalovirus exposure and HLA in healthy donors. Study results and caveats: Of the V segments, some could not be distinguished, including TRBV6-2 and TRBV6-3, and were excluded.

For this clone: Its target is unknown.

PCR used 60 Vbeta primers and 13 Jbeta primers. Generated by immunoSEQ multiplex PCR, the TCRdb table keeps only in-frame clones and is missing some. The repertoire includes more than 200,000 clones, about 80% of them detected once, and 1.5% to 2% sits in the top ten. Trimming removed 5 bases from V and 2 bases from J, with 12 bases in between. Per germline, CDR1 PRHDT and CDR2 FYEKMQ (reference sequence). CDR3 length: 14 residues. The donors were healthy bone marrow donors. Sequencing was done on a sample of PBMCs. This receptor was obtained from a man aged 18 to 30 in good health and CMV-seronegative. The chain joins TRBV13 to TRBJ1-1; D perhaps matches TRBD1 (5 bases). CDR3 sequence reads: CASSARTHNTEAFF. The DNA for the CDR3 is TGTGCCAGCAGCGCCCGGACACACAACACTGAAGCTTTCTTT.